This is a list of T cell receptor beta chains from one sample in a study of T cells in Graves' hyperthyroidism and ophthalmopathy. TCRdb fed the multiplex PCR reads into MiXCR, producing one record per CDR3 protein. The sample carries 500,000 to 600,000 distinct CDR3 sequences, just over 45% recorded once. Input material: peripheral blood or thyroid tissue (not recorded which). The source of these receptors is an adult woman with Graves' disease, either hyperthyroidism or ophthalmopathy (not recorded which). CDR3s include the opening cysteine and the closing phenylalanine or tryptophan. Each record gives: D gene, clone size, J gene, V gene, CDR3 protein, CDR3 DNA. D genes are given only for firm matches. Clone size is shown for a subset of rows, as once, few, many or a class of expanded clone.

NA,NA,TRBJ1-6,TRBV2,CASSVEGGEQPLHF,TGTGCCAGCAGTGTCGAGGGCGGGGAGCAGCCCCTCCACTTT
TRBD1,NA,TRBJ1-5,TRBV6-4,CASSATGFQPQHF,TGTGCCAGCAGTGCGACAGGGTTTCAGCCCCAGCATTTT
TRBD2,many,TRBJ2-5,TRBV2,CASTPGLAVQETQYF,TGTGCCAGTACTCCGGGACTAGCGGTGCAAGAGACCCAGTACTTC
NA,few,TRBJ1-2,TRBV7-3,CASSSSGNSGYGYTF,TGTGCCAGCAGCTCCAGTGGCAACAGCGGCTATGGCTACACCTTC
NA,once,TRBJ2-6,TRBV20-1,CSASRATGAGANVLTF,TGCAGTGCTAGTCGAGCCACGGGGGCTGGGGCCAACGTCCTGACTTTC
NA,NA,TRBJ2-5,TRBV7-2,CASSRARLGTEAGGIETQYF,TGTGCCAGCAGCCGGGCCCGCCTGGGGACTGAAGCAGGGGGGATAGAGACCCAGTACTTC
NA,NA,TRBJ1-2,TRBV10-3,CAIGQRRNYGYTF,TGTGCCATCGGACAGAGAAGAAACTATGGCTACACCTTC
NA,NA,TRBJ1-5,TRBV24-1,CATIDYDSNQPQHF,TGTGCCACCATTGATTACGACAGCAACCAGCCCCAGCATTTT
NA,once,TRBJ1-1,TRBV7-9,CASSLSQFTEAFF,TGTGCCAGCAGCTTAAGTCAGTTCACTGAAGCTTTCTTT
NA,many,TRBJ2-7,TRBV20-1,CSALADQGPYEQYF,TGCAGTGCACTGGCCGATCAGGGCCCCTACGAGCAGTACTTC
NA,NA,TRBJ2-2,TRBV20-1,CSARKGELFF,TGCAGTGCTAGAAAGGGGGAGCTGTTTTTT
NA,many,TRBJ2-6,TRBV7-8,CASRSGISSGANVLTF,TGTGCCAGCAGATCAGGGATTTCCTCCGGGGCCAACGTCCTGACTTTC
NA,NA,TRBJ2-6,TRBV6-5,CASSPTGRLSGANVLTF,TGTGCCAGCAGTCCCACCGGTCGGCTCTCTGGGGCCAACGTCCTGACTTTC
NA,few,TRBJ1-2,TRBV19,CATSGDLGGYTF,TGTGCCACAAGCGGCGACTTGGGCGGCTACACCTTC
NA,once,TRBJ1-1,TRBV5-1,CASTHGEGNTEAFF,TGCGCCAGCACTCACGGGGAAGGGAACACTGAAGCTTTCTTT
NA,NA,TRBJ1-4,TRBV7-7,CASSQSPNSNGKLFF,TGCGCCAGCAGCCAAAGTCCGAATTCCAATGGAAAACTGTTTTTT
TRBD2,NA,TRBJ2-2,TRBV5-1,CASSLVAGAREQFF,TGCGCCAGCAGCTTGGTTGCGGGAGCTCGTGAGCAGTTTTTT
NA,NA,TRBJ2-7,TRBV20-1,CSARDLFDNVCEQYF,TGCAGTGCCAGAGATCTATTCGACAACGTTTGCGAGCAGTACTTC
NA,NA,TRBJ1-4,TRBV7-3,CASSLPGAKGNEKLFF,TGTGCCAGCAGTTTACCGGGGGCGAAAGGAAATGAAAAACTGTTTTTT
NA,NA,TRBJ1-6,TRBV11-1,CASSLGGSNSPLHF,TGTGCCAGCAGTTTGGGGGGTAGCAATTCACCCCTCCACTTT
NA,many,TRBJ1-3,TRBV7-3,CASSLLPGSGNTIYF,TGTGCCAGCAGCTTATTGCCAGGGAGTGGAAACACCATATATTTT
NA,many,TRBJ2-2,TRBV7-7,CASSEVGGGGELFF,TGTGCTAGCAGCGAAGTTGGGGGCGGCGGGGAGCTGTTTTTT
TRBD1,many,TRBJ2-7,TRBV7-9,CASSLRTGAYEQYF,TGTGCCAGCAGCTTAAGAACAGGGGCCTACGAGCAGTACTTC
TRBD1,NA,TRBJ1-1,TRBV29-1,CSVVDRSYTEAFF,TGCAGCGTTGTGGACAGGAGCTACACTGAAGCTTTCTTT
TRBD2,many,TRBJ2-7,TRBV10-3,CAISEGLVGSEQYF,TGTGCCATCAGTGAGGGACTAGTGGGGTCCGAGCAGTACTTC
NA,NA,TRBJ2-3,TRBV19,CASGTTSTDTQYF,TGTGCCAGTGGGACAACTAGCACAGATACGCAGTATTTT
TRBD1,NA,TRBJ1-5,TRBV28,CASSDRGLGRINQPQHF,TGTGCCAGCAGTGACAGGGGGCTGGGGCGAATCAATCAGCCCCAGCATTTT
NA,NA,TRBJ2-2,TRBV15,CATSRLWGNANTGELFF,TGTGCCACCAGCAGGCTCTGGGGGAACGCGAACACCGGGGAGCTGTTTTTT
NA,many,TRBJ2-7,TRBV11-2,CASSPIRASYEQYF,TGTGCCAGCAGCCCTATCCGGGCCTCCTACGAGCAGTACTTC
TRBD1,NA,TRBJ1-2,TRBV7-9,CASSLGSPGQANNYGYTF,TGTGCCAGCAGCTTAGGGTCCCCGGGACAGGCAAATAACTATGGCTACACCTTC
NA,NA,TRBJ1-2,TRBV5-1,CASSLDNNYGYTF,TGCGCCAGCAGCTTGGACAATAACTATGGCTACACCTTC
NA,many,TRBJ1-3,TRBV10-3,CAISESESSGNTIYF,TGTGCCATCAGTGAGTCGGAGAGCTCTGGAAACACCATATATTTT
NA,many,TRBJ1-3,TRBV10-3,CAIRGEAASGNTIYF,TGTGCCATCAGGGGCGAGGCAGCGTCTGGAAACACCATATATTTT
TRBD1,NA,TRBJ2-2,TRBV27,CASRFRQGELFF,TGTGCCAGCAGATTTAGACAGGGAGAGCTGTTTTTT
NA,many,TRBJ1-1,TRBV28,CASSFHGRGGEGAFF,TGTGCCAGCAGTTTCCATGGAAGGGGCGGGGAGGGAGCTTTCTTT
NA,NA,TRBJ2-7,TRBV5-5,CASSKDATYEQYF,TGTGCCAGCAGCAAGGACGCAACCTACGAGCAGTACTTC
NA,NA,TRBJ2-2,TRBV5-1,CASSLGHGGELFF,TGCGCCAGCAGCTTGGGACACGGAGGGGAGCTGTTTTTT
NA,many,TRBJ1-1,TRBV6-5,CASRNWGTEAFF,TGTGCCAGCAGGAATTGGGGCACTGAAGCTTTCTTT
NA,few,TRBJ1-5,TRBV18,CASSPPTRSNQPQHF,TGTGCCAGCTCACCACCAACACGGAGCAATCAGCCCCAGCATTTT
NA,many,TRBJ1-1,TRBV27,CASSYGQRYEAFF,TGTGCCAGCAGCTACGGACAACGCTATGAAGCTTTCTTT
NA,once,TRBJ2-7,TRBV19,CASSIDDRSAYEQYF,TGTGCCAGTAGTATTGACGACAGGTCAGCCTACGAGCAGTACTTC
NA,NA,TRBJ2-3,TRBV24-1,CATSDGERWDTDTQYF,TGTGCCACCAGTGATGGGGAGCGCTGGGACACAGATACGCAGTATTTT